The 30 T cell receptor beta chains in this list originate from one sample, sequenced in a study of blood T cells in healthy people across ages. A J-beta primer mix and a sample-barcoded 5' primer were used in a second PCR of about 7 to 12 cycles. TCRdb reanalysed the 5' RACE reads using MiXCR and keeps one entry per CDR3 protein. There are about 800,000 distinct CDR3 sequences in the sample; about 45% occur only once, and around a sixth lies in the top ten. Sequenced: blood. All receptors come from a man older than 75 in good health.

This clonotype has more than one count but fewer than ten. The chain recombines TRBV29-1 with TRBJ2-7; possible D gene TRBD1, 5 bases. V shed 5 bases and J shed 1 base, with 9 bases lying between them. CDR1 and CDR2 from the germline V gene are SQVTM and ANQGSEA. This CDR3 region has 12 residues. CDR3 loop: CSVLGDSYEQYF. The CDR3 DNA follows: TGCAGCGTTCTAGGGGATTCCTACGAGCAGTACTTC.

With respect to this clonotype: The junction shows a germline mismatch at one end, possibly a read error. The rearrangement links TRBV7-7 to TRBJ2-2; no clear D. The germline V gene encodes CDR1 SSHAT and CDR2 FNYEAQ (reference sequence). This CDR3 has 12 amino acids. DNA for the CDR3: TGTGCTAGCAGCTCGATTACCGGGGAGCTGTTTTTT. It codes for CASSSITGELFF. Filled out from reference TRBV7-7 and TRBJ2-2, the complete variable domain reads GAGVSQSPRYKVTKRGQDVTLRCDPISSHATLYWYQQALGQGPEFLTYFNYEAQPDKSGLPSDRFSAERPEGSISTLTIQRTEQRDSAMYRCASSSITGELFFGEGSRLTVL.

The chain carries TRBV5-1 and TRBJ2-2; D is ambiguous. Germline V lookup: CDR1 SGHRS, CDR2 YFSETQ. V was trimmed by 4 bases and J by 1 base, leaving 8 bases between them. There are 14 residues in the CDR3. CDR3 sequence reads: CASSPRQNTGELFF. The CDR3 bases are TGCGCCAGCAGCCCCAGACAGAACACCGGGGAGCTGTTTTTT. Full variable domain (remainder filled in from reference TRBV5-1 and TRBJ2-2): KAGVTQTPRYLIKTRGQQVTLSCSPISGHRSVSWYQQTPGQGLQFLFEYFSETQRNKGNFPGRFSGRQFSNSRSEMNVSTLELGDSALYLCASSPRQNTGELFFGEGSRLTVL.

This clonotype was recorded at least ten times. CDR3 bases: TGCAGCGTAACCGACAGGGCGGACACTGAAGCTTTCTTT. The encoded protein is CSVTDRADTEAFF. The chain has TRBV29-1 and TRBJ1-1; TRBD1 agrees at 7 bases. Unmatched junction bases numbered 7, after V lost 6 bases and J lost 3 bases. Germline V CDR1 and CDR2: SQVTM, ANQGSEA. This CDR3 is 13 amino acids long.

This clonotype was counted at least ten times. The rearrangement links TRBV20-1 to TRBJ2-7; TRBD2 aligns across 7 bases. V was clipped by 3 bases and J by 3 bases; unmatched bases: 5. Per germline, CDR1 DFQATT and CDR2 SNEGSKA (reference sequence). CDR3 length: 13 amino acids. The CDR3 spells CSASPGTIYEQYF. The CDR3 DNA follows: TGCAGTGCTAGTCCCGGGACTATCTACGAGCAGTACTTC.

The chain is built from TRBV28 and TRBJ2-7; 7 positions agree with TRBD2. The CDR3 length is 16 residues. The trim removed 7 bases at V and 3 bases at J, leaving 15 bases unmatched. The germline V gene encodes CDR1 MDHEN and CDR2 SYDVKM. CDR3 sequence reads: CASTRRGRGLIYEQYF. As DNA, the CDR3 is TGTGCCAGCACCCGACGTGGGCGGGGGTTGATCTACGAGCAGTACTTC.

This clonotype was counted only a few times. The chain is built from TRBV7-2 and TRBJ2-3; D might be TRBD2 (8 bases). CDR1 SGHTA and CDR2 FQGNSA come from the germline V gene. The V gene lost 4 bases and the J gene lost 4 bases, with 12 bases spanning the gap. The CDR3 consists of 14 residues. The CDR3: CASSYSGTADTQYF. CDR3 nucleotide sequence: TGTGCCAGCAGCTATAGCGGGACAGCAGATACGCAGTATTTT.

The CDR3 DNA follows: TGCAGTGCTAGCCCCGGGACAGGGTCCGACGAGCAGTACTTC. Translating gives CSASPGTGSDEQYF. The chain has TRBV20-1 and TRBJ2-7; 9 bases are a match to TRBD1. V lost 3 bases, J lost 5 bases, and 8 bases stayed unmatched. This CDR3 has 14 amino acids. CDR1 is DFQATT, CDR2 SNEGSKA, per germline (reference sequence).

This chain joins TRBV29-1 and TRBJ2-3; possible D gene TRBD2, 5 bases. Germline loops: CDR1 SQVTM, CDR2 ANQGSEA. The CDR3 totals 13 residues. The V end lost 3 bases, the J end lost 6 bases, and 13 bases lay between the germline ends. CDR3 nucleotide sequence: TGCAGCGTTGATGGGTACCTAGCTGATACGCAGTATTTT. Protein sequence: CSVDGYLADTQYF.

The rearrangement joins TRBV21-1 to TRBJ2-7. TRBV21-1 is designated a pseudogene. The length of the CDR3 is 10 residues. The CDR3 protein is CASSKDGQYF. In nucleotides, the CDR3 is TGTGCCAGCAGCAAGGATGGGCAGTACTTC.

The chain recombines TRBV15 with TRBJ1-2, with D uncertain. This CDR3 has 12 residues. CDR1 is LNHNV, CDR2 YYDKDF, per germline (reference sequence). Deletions cut 0 bases from V and 8 bases from J, with 7 bases between. CDR3 sequence: CATSRDLPGYTF. CDR3 bases: TGTGCCACCAGCAGAGATCTCCCAGGCTACACCTTC.

The rearrangement uses TRBV29-1 and TRBJ1-1, with 7 bases that match TRBD1. V shed 7 bases, J shed 5 bases, and the junction held 19 bases outside the gene matches. CDR3 length: 16 residues. The V gene's germline CDR1 is SQVTM and CDR2 ANQGSEA. The CDR3 nucleotides are TGCAGCGCCTTAGGGGTCGATACAGGGGTGGGTACTGAAGCTTTCTTT. As protein: CSALGVDTGVGTEAFF.

This clonotype was detected ten times or more. The CDR3 loop is CSVERGADTQYF. CDR3 DNA: TGCAGCGTTGAAAGAGGGGCGGATACGCAGTATTTT. The V gene is TRBV29-1, the J gene TRBJ2-3; D is possibly TRBD1 or TRBD2 (5 bases each). The CDR3 is 12 residues long. V was cut by 2 bases and J by 6 bases, with 9 bases left in between. Per the germline V gene, CDR1 is SQVTM and CDR2 is ANQGSEA.

The V gene is TRBV5-1, the J gene TRBJ2-3, with D unclear. The CDR3 is 14 residues long. CDR1 SGHRS and CDR2 YFSETQ come from the germline V gene. V lost 0 bases to trimming and J lost 14 bases, with 19 bases between them. This CDR3 is CASSLEGPETYAYF. Here the CDR3 DNA reads TGCGCCAGCAGCTTGGAGGGTCCAGAAACATACGCGTATTTT.

In its sample, this clonotype was seen many times. The J gene is TRBJ2-2, the V gene TRBV15; D remains ambiguous. Germline V gene lookup returns CDR1 LNHNV and CDR2 YYDKDF (reference sequence). Trimming cost V 5 bases and J 1 base, with 2 bases left between them. CDR3 length equals 12 residues. The CDR3 loop reads CATSQNTGELFF. CDR3 nucleotides: TGTGCCACCAGCCAGAACACCGGGGAGCTGTTTTTT.

The table lists this clonotype with a few counts. The V and J genes are TRBV7-2 and TRBJ2-3; D ambiguous. Germline values: CDR1 SGHTA, CDR2 FQGNSA. The CDR3 runs to 14 residues. V was shortened by 3 bases and J by 1 base, with 8 bases between the two germline ends. CDR3 bases: TGTGCCAGCAGCTTTGGATCCGGCACAGATACGCAGTATTTT. Translation: CASSFGSGTDTQYF.

The genes are TRBV14 and TRBJ2-7; 14 bases match TRBD2. Trimming removed 3 bases from V and 2 bases from J; junction bases left unmatched: 6. The CDR3 runs to 17 residues. Germline-derived CDR1 and CDR2 are SGHDN and FVKESK. The CDR3 sequence is CASSHFGLAGGTYEQYF. CDR3 DNA: TGTGCCAGCAGCCATTTCGGACTAGCGGGAGGAACCTACGAGCAGTACTTC.

This clonotype was seen more than once but under ten times. V gene TRBV5-1 combines with J gene TRBJ1-5; D gene uncertain. V lost 0 bases to trimming and J lost 5 bases, with 6 bases between them. Germline lookup yields CDR1 SGHRS and CDR2 YFSETQ. The CDR3 is 13 amino acids. CDR3 coding DNA: TGCGCCAGCAGCTTGGGGCCGGATCAGCCCCAGCATTTT. It specifies CASSLGPDQPQHF.

The sample holds many counts of this clonotype. The rearrangement links TRBV15 to TRBJ2-3; a possible D gene is TRBD2 (5 bases). The germline V gene encodes CDR1 LNHNV and CDR2 YYDKDF (reference sequence). Trimming took off 8 bases at V and 5 bases at J, with 17 bases between the two ends. This CDR3 spans 14 amino acids. The CDR3 protein is CATRRAGGGDTQYF. CDR3 in DNA: TGTGCCACCCGAAGAGCAGGTGGAGGAGATACGCAGTATTTT.

This chain joins TRBV12-5 and TRBJ2-1, with D uncertain. The germline V and J ends were trimmed by 4 bases and 0 bases, with 22 bases remaining between them. The CDR3 is 19 residues long. Germline CDR1 LGHNT, CDR2 FRNRAP. The DNA for the CDR3 is TGTGCTAGTGGTTCCCCGACAAGGCTATCCGGACGCTCCTACAATGAGCAGTTCTTC. Protein product: CASGSPTRLSGRSYNEQFF. Combining the CDR3 with reference TRBV12-5 and TRBJ2-1 gives the whole variable domain DARVTQTPRHKVTEMGQEVTMRCQPILGHNTVFWYRQTMMQGLELLAYFRNRAPLDDSGMPKDRFSAEMPDATLATLKIQPSEPRDSAVYFCASGSPTRLSGRSYNEQFFGPGTRLTVL.

There are a few counts of this clonotype. As DNA, the CDR3 is TGTGCCAGCGGTTTTCGACAGGGGGGTGCTTGGGATGGCTACACCTTC. It translates to CASGFRQGGAWDGYTF. This chain uses TRBV7-9 with TRBJ1-2, with 9 bases aligning to TRBD1. CDR1 and CDR2 (germline): SEHNR, FQNEAQ (reference sequence). CDR3 length: 16 amino acids. V trimming: 8 bases; J trimming: 6 bases; junction bases outside the gene matches: 16.

This clonotype was counted only a few times. The rearrangement links TRBV29-1 to TRBJ2-4; D ambiguous. TRBJ2-5 matches the DNA end more closely, so the J call is doubtful. Germline CDR1 reads SQVTM; CDR2 reads ANQGSEA. CDR3 size: 14 residues. In DNA form, the CDR3 reads TGCAGCGTTGTCCCCTCAGGTGGCGGAGAGACCCAGTACTTC. This translates into CSVVPSGGGETQYF.

In regard to this clonotype: A clone one base away is much larger, so this may be a read error. CDR3 DNA sequence: TGTGCCAGCAGCCAAGAATCGACAGGGGGCCGGGTCGAGCAGTACTTC. It codes for CASSQESTGGRVEQYF. The chain links TRBV4-2 to TRBJ2-5, with 10 bases lining up with TRBD1. The DNA matches TRBJ2-7 better at its end, which makes the J call doubtful. This CDR3 contains 16 residues. CDR1 LGHNA and CDR2 YNFKEQ come from the germline V gene.

J is TRBJ2-2 and V is TRBV28, with D perhaps assigned TRBD1 or TRBD2 (5 bases each). The CDR3 covers 16 residues. Germline CDR1 is MDHEN and CDR2 is SYDVKM. With 7 bases removed from V and 3 bases from J, the gap between germline ends came to 18 bases. In DNA form, the CDR3 reads TGTGCCAGCACCTATACCGGGACCGCTCACACCGGGGAGCTGTTTTTT. It specifies CASTYTGTAHTGELFF. Variable domain in full (rest from reference TRBV28 and TRBJ2-2): DVKVTQSSRYLVKRTGEKVFLECVQDMDHENMFWYRQDPGLGLRLIYFSYDVKMKEKGDIPEGYSVSREKKERFSLILESASTNQTSMYLCASTYTGTAHTGELFFGEGSRLTVL.

The chain recombines TRBV14 with TRBJ2-1, with 7 bases identical to TRBD1. CDR1 and CDR2 from the germline V gene are SGHDN and FVKESK. The V gene end was trimmed by 3 bases and the J gene end by 10 bases; junction bases not matched to a gene: 12. The CDR3 is 15 residues long. The CDR3 protein is CASSQLTGSYREQFF. The CDR3 bases are TGTGCCAGCAGCCAGTTGACAGGGAGCTACCGGGAGCAGTTCTTC.

In the case of this clonotype: It may be a read error: a sequence one base away is much more abundant. The chain has TRBV20-1 and TRBJ2-1, with D unclear. Germline V CDR1 and CDR2: DFQATT, SNEGSKA (reference sequence). Trimming shortened V by 1 base and J by 11 bases, and 15 bases separated the two germline ends. The CDR3 consists of 13 residues. CDR3 region: CSARVSGFNKQFF. The CDR3 DNA reads TGCAGTGCTAGAGTATCCGGGTTTAATAAGCAGTTCTTC.

V usage is TRBV12-3 or TRBV12-4 and J usage is TRBJ1-5, with D perhaps TRBD1 (6 bases). The CDR3 totals 14 residues. The V end was cut by 7 bases, the J end by 11 bases, with 21 bases between. The CDR3 DNA reads as TGTGCCAGCATGAGTCCAACAGGGACCCAGACCCAGCATTTT. It encodes CASMSPTGTQTQHF.

The sample holds many counts of this clonotype. The chain combines TRBV27 with TRBJ2-7; unclear D gene. CDR3 length: 14 residues. Germline V gene sequence: CDR1 MNHEY, CDR2 SMNVEV (reference sequence). The V and J ends lost 4 bases and 4 bases respectively, with 14 bases between them. This CDR3 is CASSSSLDSYEQYF. CDR3 sequence (DNA): TGTGCCAGCAGTTCAAGTCTAGATTCTTACGAGCAGTACTTC.

As for this clonotype: With a much larger clone just one base away, this may be a read error. The chain carries TRBV28 and TRBJ2-5; D is perhaps TRBD2 (5 bases). The DNA end lines up better with TRBJ2-7; the J call may be wrong. CDR1 and CDR2 from the germline V gene are MDHEN and SYDVKM. The CDR3 is 13 amino acids. CDR3 sequence: CASTVRGSHEQYF. The CDR3 DNA sequence: TGTGCCAGCACCGTCCGGGGTAGCCACGAGCAGTACTTC.

The chain has TRBV28 and TRBJ2-1; no clear D gene. The V gene's germline CDR1 is MDHEN and CDR2 SYDVKM. V gave up 1 base and J gave up 7 bases, with 17 bases separating them. The CDR3 runs to 16 residues. In nucleotides, the CDR3 is TGTGCCAGCAGTTTATTTGGCCCGGCCGCAAGGAATGAGCAGTTCTTC. This gives the protein CASSLFGPAARNEQFF.